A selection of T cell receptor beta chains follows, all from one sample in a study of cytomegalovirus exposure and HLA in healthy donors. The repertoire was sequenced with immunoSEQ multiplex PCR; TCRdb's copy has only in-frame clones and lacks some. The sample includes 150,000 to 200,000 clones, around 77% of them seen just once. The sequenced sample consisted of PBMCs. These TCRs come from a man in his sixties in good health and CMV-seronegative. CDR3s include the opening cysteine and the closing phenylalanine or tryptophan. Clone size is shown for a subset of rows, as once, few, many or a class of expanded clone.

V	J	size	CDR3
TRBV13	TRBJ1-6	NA	CASSSLIEGALRHSPLHF
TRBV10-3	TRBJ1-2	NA	CAIFRGTGYTF
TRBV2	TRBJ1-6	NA	CASRTGSSYNSPLHF
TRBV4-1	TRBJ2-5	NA	CASSQVGGAETQYF
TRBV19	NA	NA	CASSIVAGGTYEQYF
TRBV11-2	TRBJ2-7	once	CASSLGQGPYEQYF
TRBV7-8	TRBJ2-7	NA	CASSLTDSTDHRSYEQYF
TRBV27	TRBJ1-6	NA	CASSLRRGSPLHF
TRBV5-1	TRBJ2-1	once	CASSLARLAGKNEQFF
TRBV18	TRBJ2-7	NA	CASSPGTGHEQYF
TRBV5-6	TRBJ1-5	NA	CASSLSPRGSNQPQHF
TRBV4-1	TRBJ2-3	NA	CASSQAGRGRADTQYF
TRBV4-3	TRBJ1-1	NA	CASSQESGVITEAFF
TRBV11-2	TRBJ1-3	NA	CASSFGGRNTIYF
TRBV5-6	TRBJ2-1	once	CASRDELAGGPDEQFF
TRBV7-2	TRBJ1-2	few	CASSLNRGPRYTF
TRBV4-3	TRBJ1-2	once	CASSQDPEGNVYGYTF
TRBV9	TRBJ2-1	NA	CASSPLVPLASYNEQFF
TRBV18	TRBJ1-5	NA	CASSRTGDINQPQHF
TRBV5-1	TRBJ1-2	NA	CASSEQGYGYTF
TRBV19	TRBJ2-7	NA	CASSIMAGQMDEQYF
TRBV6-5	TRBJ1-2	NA	CASSRRTGSFYGYTF
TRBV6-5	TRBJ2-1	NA	CASSYSGQRGNEQFF
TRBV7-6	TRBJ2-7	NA	CASSLGGTGSHEQYF
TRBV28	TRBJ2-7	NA	CASSLRGSPYEQYF
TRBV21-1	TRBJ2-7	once	CASSLRSEQYF
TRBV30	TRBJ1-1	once	CAWRGRDSTEAFF
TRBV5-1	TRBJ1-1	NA	CASSPGDRGREAFF
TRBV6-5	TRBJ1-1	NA	CASSYSYRGNTEAFF